The present T cell receptor beta chain was sequenced within a study of cytomegalovirus exposure and HLA in healthy donors. With 4 bases removed from V and 4 bases from J, the gap between germline ends came to 9 bases. This CDR3 region has 13 residues. Germline V gene data show CDR1 as SGHDN and CDR2 as FVKESK. Vbeta (60) and Jbeta (13) primers were used in the PCR. The data were produced by immunoSEQ multiplex PCR, yet TCRdb's version contains in-frame clones alone and is incomplete. The table shows about 130,000 clones, with roughly four fifths occurring only once. The sample comprised PBMCs. The chain employs TRBV14 and TRBJ2-3, with a tentative D call TRBD2 (5 bases). The TCR comes from a man aged 25 to 40 in good health and CMV-seronegative. The CDR3 region is CASSLSGADTQYF. CDR3 sequence (DNA): TGTGCCAGCAGCCTCAGCGGAGCAGATACGCAGTATTTT.